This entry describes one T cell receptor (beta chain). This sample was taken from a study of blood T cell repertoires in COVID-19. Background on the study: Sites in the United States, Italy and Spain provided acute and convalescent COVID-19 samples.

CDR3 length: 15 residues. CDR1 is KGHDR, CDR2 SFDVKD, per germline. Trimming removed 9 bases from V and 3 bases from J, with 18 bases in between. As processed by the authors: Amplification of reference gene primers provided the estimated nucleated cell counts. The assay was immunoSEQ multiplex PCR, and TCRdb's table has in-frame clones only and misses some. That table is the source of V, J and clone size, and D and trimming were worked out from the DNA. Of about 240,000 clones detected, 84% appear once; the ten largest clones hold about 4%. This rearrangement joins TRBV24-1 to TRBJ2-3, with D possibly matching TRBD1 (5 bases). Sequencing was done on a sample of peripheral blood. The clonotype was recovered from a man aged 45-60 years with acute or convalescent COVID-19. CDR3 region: CATQETDRLTDTQYF. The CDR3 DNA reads TGTGCCACCCAAGAAACTGACAGATTAACAGATACGCAGTATTTT.